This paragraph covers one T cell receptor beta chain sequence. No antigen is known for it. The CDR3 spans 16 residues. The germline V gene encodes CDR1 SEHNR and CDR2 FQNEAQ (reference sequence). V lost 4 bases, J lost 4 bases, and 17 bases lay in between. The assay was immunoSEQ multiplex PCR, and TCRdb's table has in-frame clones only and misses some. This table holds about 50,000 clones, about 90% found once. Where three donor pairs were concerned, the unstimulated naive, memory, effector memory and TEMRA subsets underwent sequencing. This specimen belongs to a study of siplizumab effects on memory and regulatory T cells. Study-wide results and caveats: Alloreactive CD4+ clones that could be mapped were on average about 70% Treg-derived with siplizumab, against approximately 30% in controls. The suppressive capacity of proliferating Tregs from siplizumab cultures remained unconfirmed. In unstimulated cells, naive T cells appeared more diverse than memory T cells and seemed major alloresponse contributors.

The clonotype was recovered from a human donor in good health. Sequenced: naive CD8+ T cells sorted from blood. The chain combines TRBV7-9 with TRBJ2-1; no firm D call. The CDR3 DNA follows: TGTGCCAGCAGCTCCGAAGAGGTCCCGACTTACAATGAGCAGTTCTTC. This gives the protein CASSSEEVPTYNEQFF.